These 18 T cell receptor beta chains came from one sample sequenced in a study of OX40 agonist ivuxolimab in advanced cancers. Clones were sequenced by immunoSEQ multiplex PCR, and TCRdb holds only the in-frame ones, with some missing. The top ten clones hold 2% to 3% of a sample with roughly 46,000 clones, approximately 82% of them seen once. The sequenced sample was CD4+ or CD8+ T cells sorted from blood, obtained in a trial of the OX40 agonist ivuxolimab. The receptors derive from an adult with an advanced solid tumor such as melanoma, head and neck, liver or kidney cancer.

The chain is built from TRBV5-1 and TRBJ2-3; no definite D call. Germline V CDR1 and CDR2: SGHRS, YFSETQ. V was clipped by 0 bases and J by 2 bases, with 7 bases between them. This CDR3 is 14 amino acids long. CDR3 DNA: TGCGCCAGCAGCTTGGGCCAGTTCACAGATACGCAGTATTTT. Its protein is CASSLGQFTDTQYF.

Here the CDR3 reads CAISSFRDYNSPLHF. As DNA, the CDR3 is TGTGCCATCAGTTCTTTCCGGGACTATAATTCACCCCTCCACTTT. This sequence joins TRBV10-3 and TRBJ1-6; D is unclear. With 5 bases removed from V and 3 bases from J, the gap between germline ends came to 11 bases. The CDR3 runs 15 residues. Looked up from germline, CDR1 is ENHRY and CDR2 is SYGVKD.

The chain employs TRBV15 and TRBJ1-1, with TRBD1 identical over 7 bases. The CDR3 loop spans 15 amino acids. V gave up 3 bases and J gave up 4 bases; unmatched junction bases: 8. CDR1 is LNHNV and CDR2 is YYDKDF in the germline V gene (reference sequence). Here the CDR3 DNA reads TGTGCCACCAGCAGTGACAGGGTTGGTGTCACTGAAGCTTTCTTT. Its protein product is CATSSDRVGVTEAFF. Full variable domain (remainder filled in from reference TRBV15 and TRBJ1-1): DAMVIQNPRYQVTQFGKPVTLSCSQTLNHNVMYWYQQKSSQAPKLLFHYYDKDFNNEADTPDNFQSRRPNTSFCFLDIRSPGLGDTAMYLCATSSDRVGVTEAFFGQGTRLTVV.

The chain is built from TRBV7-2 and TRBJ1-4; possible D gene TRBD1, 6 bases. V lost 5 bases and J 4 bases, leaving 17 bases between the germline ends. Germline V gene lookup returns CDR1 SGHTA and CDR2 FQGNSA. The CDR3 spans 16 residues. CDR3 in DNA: TGTGCCAGCAGCCTCTTTACAGGGCGACGTAATGAAAAACTGTTTTTT. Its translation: CASSLFTGRRNEKLFF.

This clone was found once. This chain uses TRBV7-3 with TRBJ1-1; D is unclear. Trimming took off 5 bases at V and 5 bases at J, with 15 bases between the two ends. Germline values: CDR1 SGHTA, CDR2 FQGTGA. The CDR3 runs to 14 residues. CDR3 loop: CASSVRATGTEAFF. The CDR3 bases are TGTGCCAGCAGCGTGCGGGCGACCGGGACTGAAGCTTTCTTT.

CDR3 coding DNA: TGCGCCAGCAGCCAAGAGGCGTTGGGACGCACTGAAGCTTTCTTT. This translates into CASSQEALGRTEAFF. The V and J genes are TRBV4-1 and TRBJ1-1; D might be TRBD1 (5 bases). The V gene's germline CDR1 is MGHRA and CDR2 YSYEKL. The V and J ends lost 0 bases and 4 bases respectively, with 12 bases between them. This CDR3 has 15 amino acids.

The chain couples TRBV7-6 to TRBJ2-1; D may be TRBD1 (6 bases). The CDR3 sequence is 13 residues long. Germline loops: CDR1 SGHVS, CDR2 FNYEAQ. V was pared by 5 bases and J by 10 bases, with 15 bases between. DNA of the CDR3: TGTGCCAGCAGCGGCAACAGGGCCCCAGAGCAGTTCTTC. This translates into CASSGNRAPEQFF.

DNA of the CDR3: TGTGCCAGCAGTGAAGCAGGCGAGCAGTACTTC. Its protein is CASSEAGEQYF. V gene TRBV2 combines with J gene TRBJ2-7; D is undetermined. The CDR3 loop spans 11 amino acids. The V and J ends lost 0 bases and 6 bases respectively, with 3 bases between them. Per the germline V gene, CDR1 is SNHLY and CDR2 is FYNNEI.

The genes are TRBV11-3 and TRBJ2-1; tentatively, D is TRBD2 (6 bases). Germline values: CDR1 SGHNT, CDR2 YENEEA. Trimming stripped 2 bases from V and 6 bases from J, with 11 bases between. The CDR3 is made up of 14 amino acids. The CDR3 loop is CASSLRGGTNEQFF. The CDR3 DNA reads TGTGCCAGCAGCTTAAGGGGCGGGACCAATGAGCAGTTCTTC.

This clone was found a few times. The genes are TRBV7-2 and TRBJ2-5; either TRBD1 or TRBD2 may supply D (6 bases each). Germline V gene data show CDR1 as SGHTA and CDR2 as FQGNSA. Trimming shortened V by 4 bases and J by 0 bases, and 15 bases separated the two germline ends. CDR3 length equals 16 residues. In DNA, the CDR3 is TGTGCCAGCAGCTCTAGTAGGGGGGCTAACCAAGAGACCCAGTACTTC. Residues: CASSSSRGANQETQYF. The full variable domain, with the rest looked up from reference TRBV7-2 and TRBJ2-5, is GAGVSQSPSNKVTEKGKDVELRCDPISGHTALYWYRQSLGQGLEFLIYFQGNSAPDKSGLPSDRFSAERTGGSVSTLTIQRTQQEDSAVYLCASSSSRGANQETQYFGPGTRLLVL.

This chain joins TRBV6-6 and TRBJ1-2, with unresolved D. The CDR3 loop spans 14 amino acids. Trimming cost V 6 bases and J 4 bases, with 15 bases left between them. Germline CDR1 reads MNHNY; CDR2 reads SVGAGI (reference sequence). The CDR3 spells CASSPAQAGYGYTF. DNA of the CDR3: TGTGCCAGCAGCCCAGCTCAGGCGGGCTATGGCTACACCTTC.

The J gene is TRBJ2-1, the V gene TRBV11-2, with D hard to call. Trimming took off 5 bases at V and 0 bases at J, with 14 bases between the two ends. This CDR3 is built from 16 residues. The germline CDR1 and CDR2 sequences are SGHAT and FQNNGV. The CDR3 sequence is CASSLRLVSSYNEQFF. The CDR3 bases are TGTGCCAGCAGCCTACGGCTGGTTAGCTCCTACAATGAGCAGTTCTTC.

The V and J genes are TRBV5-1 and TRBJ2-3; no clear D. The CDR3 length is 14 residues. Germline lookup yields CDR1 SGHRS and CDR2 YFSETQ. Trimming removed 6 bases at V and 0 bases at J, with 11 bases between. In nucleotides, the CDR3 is TGCGCCAGCACCTTAGGTGACAGCACAGATACGCAGTATTTT. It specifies CASTLGDSTDTQYF.

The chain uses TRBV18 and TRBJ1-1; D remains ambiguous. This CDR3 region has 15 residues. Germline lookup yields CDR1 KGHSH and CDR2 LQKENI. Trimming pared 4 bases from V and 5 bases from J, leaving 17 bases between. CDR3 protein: CASSLRSPGGTEAFF. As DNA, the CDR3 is TGTGCCAGCTCACTGAGGTCCCCCGGCGGGACTGAAGCTTTCTTT. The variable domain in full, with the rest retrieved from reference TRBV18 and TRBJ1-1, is NAGVMQNPRHLVRRRGQEARLRCSPMKGHSHVYWYRQLPEEGLKFMVYLQKENIIDESGMPKERFSAEFPKEGPSILRIQQVVRGDSAAYFCASSLRSPGGTEAFFGQGTRLTVV.

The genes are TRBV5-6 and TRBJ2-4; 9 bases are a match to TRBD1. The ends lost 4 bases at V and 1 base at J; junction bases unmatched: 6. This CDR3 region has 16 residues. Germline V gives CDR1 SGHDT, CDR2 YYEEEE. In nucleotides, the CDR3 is TGTGCCAGCAGCCTACGCGGGACAGGGGCCAAAAACATTCAGTACTTC. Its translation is CASSLRGTGAKNIQYF.

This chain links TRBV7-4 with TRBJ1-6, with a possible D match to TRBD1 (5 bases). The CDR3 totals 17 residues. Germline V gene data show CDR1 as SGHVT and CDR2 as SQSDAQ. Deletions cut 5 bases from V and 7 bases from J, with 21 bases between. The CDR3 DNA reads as TGTGCCAGCAGCCCAGACCGTTTGGGGGTAGTGAATTCACCCCTCCACTTT. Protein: CASSPDRLGVVNSPLHF. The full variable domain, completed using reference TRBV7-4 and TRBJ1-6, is GAGVSQSPRYKVAKRGRDVALRCDSISGHVTLYWYRQTLGQGSEVLTYSQSDAQRDKSGRPSGRFSAERPERSVSTLKIQRTEQGDSAVYLCASSPDRLGVVNSPLHFGNGTRLTVT.

The CDR3 here is CASSPPSYEQYF. In nucleotides, the CDR3 is TGTGCCAGCAGCCCACCCTCCTACGAGCAGTACTTC. This chain joins TRBV11-2 and TRBJ2-7; no firm D call. CDR3 length: 12 residues. Trimming removed 5 bases from V and 0 bases from J, with 5 bases in between. Germline-derived CDR1 and CDR2 are SGHAT and FQNNGV.

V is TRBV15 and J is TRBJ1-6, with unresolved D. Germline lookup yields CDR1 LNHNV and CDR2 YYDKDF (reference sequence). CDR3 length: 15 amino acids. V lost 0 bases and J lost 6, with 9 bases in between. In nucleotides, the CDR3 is TGTGCCACCAGCAGAGATTTACTCCCTAATTCACCCCTCCACTTT. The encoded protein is CATSRDLLPNSPLHF. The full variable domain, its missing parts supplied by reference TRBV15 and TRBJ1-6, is DAMVIQNPRYQVTQFGKPVTLSCSQTLNHNVMYWYQQKSSQAPKLLFHYYDKDFNNEADTPDNFQSRRPNTSFCFLDIRSPGLGDTAMYLCATSRDLLPNSPLHFGNGTRLTVT.